The present T cell receptor beta chain was sequenced within a study of OX40 agonist ivuxolimab in advanced cancers. Between the trimmed V and J ends, which lost 0 bases and 5 bases, there was a span of 24 bases. The CDR3 has 19 residues. This clone was recorded once. Here immunoSEQ multiplex PCR was the method, and the copy in TCRdb shows in-frame clones only, minus some. Of just under 45,000 clones listed, 80% are singletons. This TCR was sampled from an adult with an advanced solid tumor such as melanoma, head and neck, liver or kidney cancer. The material sequenced was CD4+ or CD8+ T cells sorted from blood, taken in a trial of the OX40 agonist ivuxolimab. The chain has TRBV5-3 and TRBJ2-1; D is possibly TRBD1 (5 bases). TRBV5-3 is annotated as an ORF whose role is uncertain. The CDR3 nucleotides are TGTGCCAGAAGCTTGGTGTTGCGCCGAACCAAATGGGGCCACAATGAGCAGTTCTTC. Amino acid sequence: CARSLVLRRTKWGHNEQFF.